A single sample gave rise to the 2 T cell receptor beta chains below, sequenced in a study of T-cell reconstitution after alpha-beta-depleted transplantation in children. During its preparation, the TCRbeta library received unique molecular identifiers. TCRdb called the PCR reads again in MiXCR, with one record for every CDR3 protein. This sample has fewer than 350,000 distinct CDR3 sequences, with approximately 10% found just once. This material consisted of peripheral blood, taken 180 days after TCRalphabeta/CD19-depleted stem cell transplant. All receptors come from a male patient aged 2-9 years who had a stem cell transplant for chronic granulomatous disease, so the T cells may come from the graft donor.

This clonotype was counted at least ten times. CDR3 coding DNA: TGTGCCGGAGGACTAGCGGGAGGGGTCGGGGAGCTGTTTTTT. This sequence encodes CAGGLAGGVGELFF. The genes are TRBV7-9 and TRBJ2-2; 15 bases line up with TRBD2. The CDR3 contains 14 residues. The germline V gene encodes CDR1 SEHNR and CDR2 FQNEAQ (reference sequence). The ends lost 11 bases at V and 7 bases at J; junction bases unmatched: 5.

This clonotype was seen repeatedly, ten times or more. The CDR3 is CASSGSRGPYTEAFF. CDR3 coding DNA: TGTGCCAGCAGCGGATCCAGGGGGCCGTACACTGAAGCTTTCTTT. The V call is TRBV5-5, the J call TRBJ1-1, with 8 bases that match TRBD1. There are 15 residues in the CDR3. V gave up 4 bases and J gave up 3 bases; unmatched junction bases: 8. The germline V gene has CDR1 SGHKS and CDR2 YYEKEE (reference sequence). The full variable domain, completed using reference TRBV5-5 and TRBJ1-1, is DAGVTQSPTHLIKTRGQQVTLRCSPISGHKSVSWYQQVLGQGPQFIFQYYEKEERGRGNFPDRFSARQFPNYSSELNVNALLLGDSALYLCASSGSRGPYTEAFFGQGTRLTVV.